This T cell receptor (beta chain) was profiled in a study of T cell responses to AZD1222 COVID-19 vaccine. Study-wide results and caveats: Mapped onto spike, vaccine-associated CD4 TCRs spanned it and were dominant at 160-218 and 743-854. The donors showed a predominance of white British ancestry and of females, with possible underestimation of clonal diversity. Regions left unmutated in variants are reportedly the target of nearly half of spike-specific TCRs. Samples come after the peak T cell response, not at day 14.

As for this clone: The antigen is unknown.

The V gene lost 8 bases and the J gene lost 1 base, with 14 bases spanning the gap. The CDR3 runs to 14 residues. Per germline, CDR1 MNHEY and CDR2 SMNVEV (reference sequence). Profiling relied on immunoSEQ multiplex PCR, and the TCRdb table lists in-frame clones only, not all of them. The sample shows fewer than 120,000 clones, 70% to 90% of them seen only once. V and J are TRBV27 and TRBJ1-2; D possibly corresponds to TRBD1 (5 bases). This material consisted of peripheral blood, taken 28 days after the second AZD1222 dose. The source is an adult who received the AZD1222 COVID-19 vaccine. The CDR3 loop is CASCGTSSNYGYTF. The CDR3 DNA is TGTGCCAGCTGTGGGACCTCCAGTAACTATGGCTACACCTTC.